This T cell receptor (beta chain) was sequenced in a study of T cells expressing NK-cell markers (dated by TCRdb to the early 2020s). At the level of the whole study: In sorted CD3+CD56+NKG2C+, CD3+CD56+NKG2C- and CD3+CD56-NKG2C+ T-cell subsets from eight or nine donors, TCR beta-chain repertoires were profiled. Seven of the eight sequenced donors were HCMV-seropositive and one was HCMV-seronegative. The study sequenced eight donors, all healthy volunteers chosen at random: three men and five women. Libraries were sequenced as 2 x 150 bp reads on Illumina HiSeq 2000/2500, MiSeq or NextSeq.

The research as a whole found: In a handful of donors, the dominant CD3+CD56+NKG2C+ clonotypes ranked among the top 10 CD8+ clonotypes, making up roughly 1.0-8% of CD8+ T cells. Those dominant clonotypes were again the most abundant among CD3+CD56-NKG2C+ cells in a handful of donors, at 28.3-60.1%. Whether the expanded NKG2C-expressing T cell clones were specific for HCMV antigens remained unclear.

Spanning cysteine to phenylalanine, the CDR3 consists of 14 amino acids. No DNA was logged. The germline V gene yields SNHLY for CDR1 and FYNNEI for CDR2. The instrument given in TCRdb is Illumina HiSeq 2000. TCR beta cDNA libraries were prepared using 5'RACE template switching, which introduced a universal primer site and unique molecular identifiers. Priming for cDNA synthesis came from the TCR beta constant segment, and two successive PCR amplification steps followed. The study's own analysis went as follows. MIGEC handled demultiplexing of the reads and grouping by UMI, while MiTCR was used to assemble and quantify clonotypes. To exclude erroneous sequences, only TCR cDNA sequences supported by at least two reads were retained. The tcR package was used for downstream repertoire analysis, and clonotypes were matched between fractions using CDR3 nucleotide sequence together with V segment. VDJmatch was used to annotate antigen specificity against VDJdb, with one amino acid substitution allowed in CDR3. Reprocessed by TCRdb, the reads give a single entry per CDR3 protein sequence, without DNA. The V and J calls shown here were made by TCRdb, not taken from the authors' results. For this sample, the table gives 500,000 or so distinct CDR3 sequences. Under 4.5% of the sample lies in the top ten.

HCMV-specific IgG was detected in serum with a commercial ELISA kit to determine HCMV serostatus. Ficoll density gradient centrifugation was used to isolate peripheral blood mononuclear cells from blood. Turning to this clonotype: Which antigen it targets is not known.

The TCR originated in a man between 18 and 29 years old in good health. Donor details come from another sample of the same person, matched by shared clones. Sequenced sample: blood T cells: a sorted CD56 or NKG2C T cell subset, CD4+ or CD8+ T cells, or bulk PBMC T cells (not recorded which). The chain is made from TRBV2 and TRBJ2-3; the TCRdb D gene call, TRBD2, has no DNA to confirm it. This receptor carries the CDR3 CASSVTSGRDTQYF.